This T cell receptor beta chain was sequenced during a study of T cell responses to AZD1222 COVID-19 vaccine. Sequencing used immunoSEQ multiplex PCR; TCRdb keeps in-frame clones, though not all of them. The sample yields about 140,000 clones, roughly 88% seen once. In regard to this clone: Its antigen is unidentified.

The V and J ends lost 4 bases and 0 bases, in that order; junction bases with no gene match: 2. CDR1 is KGHSH, CDR2 LQKENI, per germline. There are 15 residues in the CDR3. Findings of the study overall: Regions 160-218 and 743-854 held dominance among vaccine-associated CD4 TCRs, which spanned spike. Repertoire collection took place solely once the T cell response had peaked. Only six people who got AZD1222 tested seropositive at baseline.

The clonotype originates from an adult in good health. The gene calls are TRBV18 and TRBJ1-3; 8 nucleotides match TRBD1. Sequencing used peripheral blood, obtained on day 0 of AZD1222 vaccination. The CDR3 DNA follows: TGTGCCAGCTCACGAGACAGGGGCTCTGGAAACACCATATATTTT. Protein: CASSRDRGSGNTIYF.